This T cell receptor beta chain was observed in a study of cytomegalovirus exposure and HLA in healthy donors. Study-wide findings and caveats: HLA-A and HLA-B allele assignments for most subjects were reportedly predicted accurately using TCR beta sequences.

Points on this clone: The antigen is undetermined.

The CDR3 covers 15 residues. The germline CDR1 and CDR2 sequences are SGHTA and FQGNSA. The junction had 3 bases not matched to a gene; V was cut back by 2 bases and J by 4 bases. The PCR contained 60 Vbeta and 13 Jbeta primers. Here immunoSEQ multiplex PCR was the method, and the copy in TCRdb shows in-frame clones only, minus some. The sample carries over 100,000 clones, nearly 65% recorded once. Sample: PBMCs. The sequence was collected from a man aged 40-55 years in good health and CMV-seropositive. This chain links TRBV7-2 with TRBJ2-1; TRBD2 matches 9 bases. CDR3 in DNA: TGTGCCAGCAGCTTACAGAGCGGGAGGTACAATGAGCAGTTCTTC. Encoded protein: CASSLQSGRYNEQFF.